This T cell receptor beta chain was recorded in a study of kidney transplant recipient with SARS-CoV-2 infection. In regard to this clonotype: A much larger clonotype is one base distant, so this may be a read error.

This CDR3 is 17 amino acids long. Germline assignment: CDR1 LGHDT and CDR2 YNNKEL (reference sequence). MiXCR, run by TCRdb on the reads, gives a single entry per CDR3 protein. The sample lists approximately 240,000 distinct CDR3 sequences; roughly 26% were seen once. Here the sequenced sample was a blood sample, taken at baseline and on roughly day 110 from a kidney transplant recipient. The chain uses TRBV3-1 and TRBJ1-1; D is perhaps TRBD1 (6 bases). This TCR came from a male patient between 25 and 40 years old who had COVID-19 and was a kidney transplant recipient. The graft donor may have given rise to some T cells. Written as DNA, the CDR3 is TGTGCCAGCAGCCAAGAAGGGGCGGGGGGCGCAGGAACTGAAGCTTCCTTT. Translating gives CASSQEGAGGAGTEASF.